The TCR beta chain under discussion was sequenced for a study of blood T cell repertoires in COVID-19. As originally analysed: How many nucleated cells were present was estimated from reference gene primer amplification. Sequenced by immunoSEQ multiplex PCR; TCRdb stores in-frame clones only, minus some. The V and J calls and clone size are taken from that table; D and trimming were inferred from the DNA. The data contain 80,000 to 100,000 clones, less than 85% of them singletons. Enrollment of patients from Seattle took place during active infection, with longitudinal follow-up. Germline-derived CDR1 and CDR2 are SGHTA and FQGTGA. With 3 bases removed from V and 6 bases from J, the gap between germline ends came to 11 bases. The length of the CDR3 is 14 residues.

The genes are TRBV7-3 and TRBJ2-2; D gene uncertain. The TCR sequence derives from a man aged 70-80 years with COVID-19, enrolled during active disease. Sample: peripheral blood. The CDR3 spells CASSLSRLSGELFF. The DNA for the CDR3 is TGTGCCAGCAGCTTGAGCAGGCTGTCCGGGGAGCTGTTTTTT.